These T cell receptor beta chains were read from a single sample in a study of T cells after yellow fever vaccination. One entry per CDR3 protein results from TCRdb running MiXCR on the 5' RACE reads. This sample carries hundreds of thousands of distinct CDR3 sequences, 18% of them seen once, and the ten largest clones take 18%. The sequencing here drew on PBMCs, taken before the yellow fever booster vaccination. The receptors stem from a man aged 18 to 35 who received the YFV17D yellow fever vaccine. Both conserved end residues are part of each CDR3. A D gene is named only where the DNA matches it firmly. Size tells how often a clone was seen (once, few, many) or the class of an expanded clone, and some rows leave it out.

clone_size: few; j_call: TRBJ1-6; v_call: TRBV20-1; d_call: .; cdr3_nt: TGCAGTGTTAGAAGGTGGCAGGATAATTCACCCCTCCACTTT; cdr3_aa: CSVRRWQDNSPLHF
clone_size: .; j_call: TRBJ2-5; v_call: TRBV24-1; d_call: TRBD1; cdr3_nt: TGTGCCACCAGTGGGGACAGGGAAGAGACCCAGTACTTC; cdr3_aa: CATSGDREETQYF
clone_size: .; j_call: TRBJ1-4; v_call: TRBV7-9; d_call: .; cdr3_nt: TGTGCCAGCAGCCACCCCACGGGCCAGGCAACTAATGAAAAACTGTTTTTT; cdr3_aa: CASSHPTGQATNEKLFF
clone_size: .; j_call: TRBJ1-2; v_call: TRBV18; d_call: .; cdr3_nt: TGTGCCAGCTCACCATTTAACGGAAACTATGGCTACACCTTC; cdr3_aa: CASSPFNGNYGYTF
clone_size: .; j_call: TRBJ2-1; v_call: TRBV6-5; d_call: TRBD2; cdr3_nt: TGTGCCAGCAGTTACCAGACTAGCTGGAATGAGCAGTTCTTC; cdr3_aa: CASSYQTSWNEQFF
clone_size: .; j_call: TRBJ1-2; v_call: TRBV6-2/TRBV6-3; d_call: TRBD1; cdr3_nt: TGTGCCAGCAGGACAGGGGGCTACTATGGCTACACCTTC; cdr3_aa: CASRTGGYYGYTF
clone_size: few; j_call: TRBJ2-7; v_call: TRBV11-3; d_call: .; cdr3_nt: TGTGCCAGCAGCTTAGCAGGGGCCCACGAGCAGTACTTC; cdr3_aa: CASSLAGAHEQYF
clone_size: few; j_call: TRBJ2-7; v_call: TRBV7-9; d_call: TRBD1; cdr3_nt: TGTGCCACCAGATCCGGGACAGAATACGAGCAGTACTTC; cdr3_aa: CATRSGTEYEQYF
clone_size: few; j_call: TRBJ2-5; v_call: TRBV29-1; d_call: .; cdr3_nt: TGCAGCGTTGAAAATGGAGGGCTTGAGACCCAGTACTTC; cdr3_aa: CSVENGGLETQYF
clone_size: .; j_call: TRBJ1-1; v_call: TRBV6-1; d_call: .; cdr3_nt: TGTGCCAGCAGTAAGGACGGTGGCACTGAAGCTTTCTTT; cdr3_aa: CASSKDGGTEAFF
clone_size: few; j_call: TRBJ1-5; v_call: TRBV7-6; d_call: .; cdr3_nt: TGTGCCAGCAGCGTCGGGACTGGGAATCAGCCCCAGCATTTT; cdr3_aa: CASSVGTGNQPQHF
clone_size: .; j_call: TRBJ1-1; v_call: TRBV7-8; d_call: .; cdr3_nt: TGTGCCAGCAGCCTGGGGTTTATGAACACTGAAGCTTTCTTT; cdr3_aa: CASSLGFMNTEAFF
clone_size: few; j_call: TRBJ1-3; v_call: TRBV4-1; d_call: .; cdr3_nt: TGCGCCAGCAGCCAAGTGGCCCTATCTGGAAACACCATATATTTT; cdr3_aa: CASSQVALSGNTIYF
clone_size: .; j_call: TRBJ2-2; v_call: TRBV30; d_call: .; cdr3_nt: TGTGCCTGGTTGAGGGGTTTCGGGGGAACCGGGGAGCTGTTTTTT; cdr3_aa: CAWLRGFGGTGELFF
clone_size: .; j_call: TRBJ2-3; v_call: TRBV12-3/TRBV12-4; d_call: .; cdr3_nt: TGTGCCAGCAGTCCCCAGGGGATAGGGACGCAGTATTTT; cdr3_aa: CASSPQGIGTQYF
clone_size: .; j_call: TRBJ2-3; v_call: TRBV5-1; d_call: .; cdr3_nt: TGCGCCAGCAGCTTTGGACAGTTTGGCACAGATACGCAGTATTTT; cdr3_aa: CASSFGQFGTDTQYF
clone_size: .; j_call: TRBJ2-5; v_call: TRBV7-9; d_call: TRBD1; cdr3_nt: TGTGCCAGCAGCTCCGGACAGGTGGCCCAAGAGACCCAGTACTTC; cdr3_aa: CASSSGQVAQETQYF
clone_size: few; j_call: TRBJ2-5; v_call: TRBV20-1; d_call: .; cdr3_nt: TGCAGTGCTAGTAGGGCAGGGGCAGAGACCCAGTACTTC; cdr3_aa: CSASRAGAETQYF
clone_size: few; j_call: TRBJ1-6; v_call: TRBV13; d_call: TRBD1; cdr3_nt: TGTGCCAGCAGCCTAGGGGACAGGGGGCTGATTTCACCCCTCCACTTT; cdr3_aa: CASSLGDRGLISPLHF
clone_size: .; j_call: TRBJ2-3; v_call: TRBV6-5; d_call: .; cdr3_nt: TGTGCCAGCAGCTGGGGCCCCGGGGCTAGCACAGATACGCAGTATTTT; cdr3_aa: CASSWGPGASTDTQYF
clone_size: few; j_call: TRBJ1-1; v_call: TRBV10-3; d_call: .; cdr3_nt: TGTGCCATCAGTGGTGGGGTAGGGACAACTGAAGCTTTCTTT; cdr3_aa: CAISGGVGTTEAFF
clone_size: .; j_call: TRBJ1-2; v_call: TRBV27; d_call: TRBD1; cdr3_nt: TGTGCCAGCAAATCAGCGTCTGGACAGGGGGCCAGTGGCTACACCTTC; cdr3_aa: CASKSASGQGASGYTF
clone_size: .; j_call: TRBJ1-6; v_call: TRBV4-3; d_call: .; cdr3_nt: TGCGCCAGCAGCCAAGATGGCCAGTATAATTCACCCCTCCACTTT; cdr3_aa: CASSQDGQYNSPLHF
clone_size: .; j_call: TRBJ1-2; v_call: TRBV20-1; d_call: .; cdr3_nt: TGCAGTGCACAAGCCCGGGTGACGAACTATGGCTACACCTTC; cdr3_aa: CSAQARVTNYGYTF
clone_size: few; j_call: TRBJ1-5; v_call: TRBV5-1; d_call: .; cdr3_nt: TGCGCCAGCAGCTTGGTAGGAGAAAATCAGCCCCAGCATTTT; cdr3_aa: CASSLVGENQPQHF
clone_size: many; j_call: TRBJ2-5; v_call: TRBV6-5; d_call: .; cdr3_nt: TGTGCCAGCAGTTACAGGGAGCCAGAGACCCAGTACTTC; cdr3_aa: CASSYREPETQYF
clone_size: few; j_call: TRBJ2-1; v_call: TRBV6-5; d_call: TRBD2; cdr3_nt: TGTGCCAGCAGTTACGAGCCTAGCGGGGGAAATGAGCAGTTCTTC; cdr3_aa: CASSYEPSGGNEQFF